This TCR beta chain emerged from a study of T cell responses to AZD1222 COVID-19 vaccine. The V gene's germline CDR1 is SEHNR and CDR2 FQNEAQ (reference sequence). The CDR3 is 14 amino acids. The junction had 8 bases not matched to a gene; V was cut back by 3 bases and J by 6 bases. Assay: immunoSEQ multiplex PCR; the TCRdb copy retains only in-frame clones and omits some. Seen here are roughly 70,000 clones, roughly four fifths observed once, and the top ten hold more than 5%. The sample consisted of peripheral blood, taken on day 0 of AZD1222 vaccination. This receptor was taken from an adult in good health. This chain connects TRBV7-9 to TRBJ2-7; the match to TRBD1 covers 7 bases. CDR3 residues: CASSFTGDVFEQYF. The DNA of the CDR3 is TGTGCCAGCAGCTTTACAGGGGACGTGTTCGAGCAGTACTTC.